These T cell receptor beta chains were read from a single sample in a study of beta chain features in type 1 diabetes. Profiling relied on immunoSEQ multiplex PCR, and the TCRdb table lists in-frame clones only, not all of them. The repertoire holds more than 250,000 clones, with 24% as singletons. The sample was naive CD4+ T cells from blood. Receptors originate from a woman in her thirties with type 1 diabetes. Both conserved end residues are part of each CDR3. Fields, in order: V gene, J gene, D gene, clone size, CDR3 length, CDR3 DNA, CDR3 protein. A D gene is named only where the DNA matches it firmly. Size tells how often a clone was seen (once, few, many) or the class of an expanded clone, and some rows leave it out.

TRBV4-2	TRBJ1-1	NA	NA	15	TGTGCCAGCAGATTCGAGGGGAGGCAGGGTGCTGAAGCTTTCTTT	CASRFEGRQGAEAFF
TRBV30	TRBJ2-1	NA	NA	15	TGTGCCTGGAGTGTTCCCGGGATCCCCTACAATGAGCAGTTCTTC	CAWSVPGIPYNEQFF
TRBV28	TRBJ2-7	NA	few	11	TGTGCCAGCAGTTTTCTCTACGAGCAGTACTTC	CASSFLYEQYF
TRBV28	TRBJ2-4	TRBD2	NA	14	TGTGCCAGCAGACTAGCGGGAGATGGAAACATTCAGTACTTC	CASRLAGDGNIQYF
TRBV5-1	TRBJ2-5	TRBD2	few	14	TGCGCCAGCAGCTTGGGGGGACTAAGAGAGACCCAGTACTTC	CASSLGGLRETQYF
TRBV21-1	TRBJ2-5	NA	NA	19	TGTGCCAGCAGCATAGCCGGGACAGGGTACCAATTATACCAAGAGACCCAGTACTTC	CASSIAGTGYQLYQETQYF
TRBV4-1	TRBJ2-1	NA	few	16	TGCGCCAGCAGCCAAGAGAGGGGGACTACCTACAATGAGCAGTTCTTC	CASSQERGTTYNEQFF
TRBV2	TRBJ2-1	NA	NA	14	TGTGCCAGCAGCCCCGTGGGGGGGGCTATTGAGCAGTTCTTC	CASSPVGGAIEQFF
TRBV27	TRBJ2-2	TRBD2	few	14	TGTGCCAGCAGTTTGAGCGGGAGGGGCGGGGAGCTGTTTTTT	CASSLSGRGGELFF
TRBV29-1	TRBJ2-2	NA	NA	15	TGCAGCGTTCCCGCGTCCGGGGTGGTCACCGGGGAGCTGTTTTTT	CSVPASGVVTGELFF
TRBV30	TRBJ1-3	TRBD1	NA	13	TGTGCGAAAGGGACAGGGGCTGGAAACACCATATATTTT	CAKGTGAGNTIYF
TRBV11-2	TRBJ2-2	NA	few	13	TGTGCCAGCAGCTTAGCAGTCACCGGGGAGCTGTTTTTT	CASSLAVTGELFF
TRBV9	TRBJ2-7	NA	NA	14	TGTGCCAGCAGCGTGACTTCGAATTCCTACGAGCAGTACTTC	CASSVTSNSYEQYF
TRBV27	TRBJ2-7	TRBD1	NA	16	TGTGCCAGCAGTTTCAGGGGGTTACAAAATACCTACGAGCAGTACTTC	CASSFRGLQNTYEQYF
TRBV6-1	TRBJ2-7	TRBD2	NA	13	TGTGCCGGCCGCCCTGGGCGGGAGTACGAGCAGTACTTC	CAGRPGREYEQYF
TRBV25-1	TRBJ1-3	NA	few	13	TGTGCCAGCAGTGAATGGAGTTCGAACACCATATATTTT	CASSEWSSNTIYF
TRBV2	TRBJ2-1	NA	few	11	TGTGCCAGCAGCCTAAACAATGAGCAGTTCTTC	CASSLNNEQFF
TRBV30	TRBJ2-1	NA	few	15	TGTGCCTGGAGTGTAATAGCGGACTACTACAATGAGCAGTTCTTC	CAWSVIADYYNEQFF
TRBV5-1	TRBJ2-7	TRBD2	NA	15	TGCGCCAGCAGCCCCCGGACTAGTCAGCCCTACGAGCAGTACTTC	CASSPRTSQPYEQYF
TRBV29-1	TRBJ2-3	NA	NA	14	TGCAGCGTGACCCCGACTAGAAGCACAGATACGCAGTATTTT	CSVTPTRSTDTQYF
TRBV30	TRBJ1-1	TRBD1	few	13	TGTGCCTGGAAGGGACAGGGGTTAACTGAAGCTTTCTTT	CAWKGQGLTEAFF
TRBV27	TRBJ2-7	TRBD1	NA	18	TGTGCCAGCAGTTTACGACCACCTAACAGGGGTAGCTCCTACGAGCAGTACTTC	CASSLRPPNRGSSYEQYF
TRBV27	TRBJ1-5	NA	few	15	TGTGCCAGCAGTTACAATAGGGGTAGCAATCAGCCCCAGCATTTT	CASSYNRGSNQPQHF
TRBV30	TRBJ1-5	NA	few	15	TGTGCCTGGAGTGCTACGACCGGGGAGGGGCAGCCCCAGCATTTT	CAWSATTGEGQPQHF
TRBV29-1	TRBJ2-1	NA	NA	12	TGCAGCGTTGAGGCCAGCGACAATGAGCAGTTCTTC	CSVEASDNEQFF
TRBV4-2	TRBJ1-1	NA	NA	14	TGTGCCAGCAGCCAAGATGTGGCTCTCCCCGGGGCTTTCTTT	CASSQDVALPGAFF
TRBV30	TRBJ2-7	NA	NA	11	TGTGCCTGGAGTGTACCGGGCGAGCAGTACTTC	CAWSVPGEQYF
TRBV30	TRBJ1-2	NA	few	12	TGTGCCTGGAGTACAGGGCCCTATGGCTACACCTTC	CAWSTGPYGYTF
TRBV19	TRBJ2-5	TRBD2	few	17	TGTGCCAGTAGTATTAGCTTGGGTGCGGGAGGGGGAGAGACCCAGTACTTC	CASSISLGAGGGETQYF
TRBV30	TRBJ1-2	NA	few	14	TGTGCCTGGAGTGTACGGCGGGGGGACTATGGCTACACCTTC	CAWSVRRGDYGYTF
TRBV29-1	TRBJ2-5	TRBD2	NA	13	TGCAGCGTTAGGGGAGGGGAAGAAGAGACCCAGTACTTC	CSVRGGEEETQYF
TRBV19	TRBJ1-2	NA	few	14	TGTGCCAGTAGATCCGCCCAGGGGACGTATGGCTACACCTTC	CASRSAQGTYGYTF
TRBV9	TRBJ2-7	TRBD2	NA	16	TGTGCCAGCAGCGTAGGTGAAGGACTAGCGGGAATCGAGCAGTACTTC	CASSVGEGLAGIEQYF
TRBV29-1	TRBJ2-1	NA	few	12	TGCAGCGTTGGTAGCTCCTACAATGAGCAGTTCTTC	CSVGSSYNEQFF
TRBV5-1	TRBJ2-1	TRBD2	NA	15	TGCGCCAGCAGCCTCCATAGCGGGTGGGACAATGAGCAGTTCTTC	CASSLHSGWDNEQFF
TRBV23-1	TRBJ1-2	NA	NA	15	TGCGCCAGCAGTCATCCTGGACAGCAAGACAATGGCTACACCTTC	CASSHPGQQDNGYTF
TRBV4-1	TRBJ2-7	NA	few	15	TGTGCCAGCAGCCAAACTAGTATCGGGTCCTACGAGCAGTACTTC	CASSQTSIGSYEQYF
TRBV28	TRBJ2-7	NA	NA	16	TGTGCCAGCACCTCCCTAAGCGGGTTGAGGGCCTACGAGCAGTACTTC	CASTSLSGLRAYEQYF
TRBV25-1	TRBJ1-2	NA	few	13	TGTGCCAGCAGTCCCTCTCAGAACTATGGCTACACCTTC	CASSPSQNYGYTF
TRBV19	TRBJ1-5	NA	NA	12	TGTGCCGGGGGTAGGGGGAATCAGCCCCAGCATTTT	CAGGRGNQPQHF
TRBV19	TRBJ1-5	TRBD1	few	15	TGTGCCAGTACTAAAAGACAGGGAGGCAATCAGCCCCAGCATTTT	CASTKRQGGNQPQHF
TRBV5-4	TRBJ2-1	NA	NA	13	TGTGCCAGCAGCTTGGGACAGTTGGATGAGCAGTTCTTC	CASSLGQLDEQFF
TRBV4-1	TRBJ2-7	TRBD2	few	16	TGCGCCAGCAGCCAAGAACAGGTAGCGGGATGGTACGAGCAGTACTTC	CASSQEQVAGWYEQYF
TRBV9	TRBJ2-6	TRBD1	NA	17	TGTGCCAGCAGCGTACAACAGGGGACCTCTGGGGCCAACGTCCTGACTTTC	CASSVQQGTSGANVLTF
TRBV19	TRBJ1-1	NA	NA	11	TGTGCCAGTGGAGGGGACACTGAAGCTTTCTTT	CASGGDTEAFF
TRBV7-9	TRBJ2-7	NA	few	14	TGTGCCAGCAGCACAAGGACAGCACCCTACGAGCAGTACTTC	CASSTRTAPYEQYF
TRBV5-1	TRBJ2-7	TRBD2	NA	14	TGCGCCAGCAGGCAGACTAGCGGTTCGGGCGAGCAGTACTTC	CASRQTSGSGEQYF
TRBV29-1	TRBJ1-5	NA	few	12	TGCAGCGCAGGGCAAGCAGGACAGCCCCAGCATTTT	CSAGQAGQPQHF
TRBV29-1	TRBJ1-2	NA	few	10	TGCAGCGTTGGAGGTGGGGGCTACACCTTC	CSVGGGGYTF
TRBV29-1	TRBJ2-7	TRBD2	NA	15	TGCAGCGTTCTACGTGGGACTAGCGGAGGCTACGAGCAGTACTTC	CSVLRGTSGGYEQYF
TRBV4-1	TRBJ1-2	TRBD1	NA	14	TGCGCCAGCAGCCAACCGACAGGGCGCTATGGCTACACCTTC	CASSQPTGRYGYTF
TRBV4-1	TRBJ2-1	TRBD2	few	16	TGCGCCAGCAGGAATCCGACTAGCGGGAAATACAATGAGCAGTTCTTC	CASRNPTSGKYNEQFF
TRBV6-5	TRBJ2-7	NA	NA	15	TGTGCCAGCAGTTACGACAAGGACAGATCCTACGAGCAGTACTTC	CASSYDKDRSYEQYF
TRBV28	TRBJ2-1	TRBD2	NA	16	TGTGCCAGCAGTTTAACTAGCGGGACTCAAGGCAATGAGCAGTTCTTC	CASSLTSGTQGNEQFF
TRBV9	TRBJ1-2	TRBD1	NA	14	TGTGCCAGCAGCGTAGCTGACAGGGACTATGGCTACACCTTC	CASSVADRDYGYTF
TRBV29-1	TRBJ2-3	TRBD1	few	15	TGCAGCGTTGAGGCGGACAGGGCCTCTCTCGGCGTGCAGTATTTT	CSVEADRASLGVQYF
TRBV6-5	TRBJ2-2	NA	few	14	TGTGCCAGCAGTTATGAGCCGGGGACCGGGGAGCTGTTTTTT	CASSYEPGTGELFF
TRBV5-1	TRBJ2-7	TRBD1	NA	14	TGCGCCAGCAGCGGGACAGGGCGGTTTTCTGGGCAGTACTTC	CASSGTGRFSGQYF
TRBV2	TRBJ2-5	TRBD2	NA	13	TGTGCCAGCAAAAATAGCGGGATTGAGACCCAGTACTTC	CASKNSGIETQYF
TRBV10-3	TRBJ1-5	NA	few	14	TGTGCCATCAGTGACCCGAAACAGGGAAGGGCCCAGCATTTT	CAISDPKQGRAQHF